Listed below are T cell receptor beta chains from one sample, sequenced in a study of identical twins. A single record per CDR3 protein comes from TCRdb applying MiXCR to the 5' RACE reads. The sample lists fewer than 800,000 distinct CDR3 sequences; about 7% were seen once. The sample was also linked to a second study, of yellow fever vaccine responses in identical twins.

The specimen was PBMCs. These receptor sequences come from a woman younger than 30 in good health. CDR3s include the opening cysteine and the closing phenylalanine or tryptophan. A D gene is named only where the DNA matches it firmly. The listing skips clone size in some rows; elsewhere it reads once, few, many or a size class.

D gene	V gene	J gene	clone size	CDR3 protein	CDR3 DNA
-	TRBV20-1	TRBJ1-5	many	CSATFLIPGGRPGSNQPQHF	TGCAGTGCTACTTTTCTAATTCCCGGGGGCCGACCGGGTAGCAATCAGCCCCAGCATTTT
TRBD2	TRBV12-3/TRBV12-4	TRBJ2-7	many	CASSLRTSGTVQYF	TGTGCCAGCAGTTTAAGGACTAGCGGGACTGTGCAGTACTTC
-	TRBV6-1	TRBJ1-1	-	CASSAGSGTLRAFF	TGTGCCAGCAGCGCTGGTAGCGGAACGCTACGAGCTTTCTTT
-	TRBV24-1	TRBJ1-3	many	CATRPHQGNTIYF	TGTGCCACTAGACCACATCAGGGAAACACCATATATTTT
-	TRBV4-1	TRBJ2-6	-	CASSQGFRGSSGANVLTF	TGCGCCAGCAGCCAAGGTTTCAGGGGAAGCTCTGGGGCCAACGTCCTGACTTTC
TRBD2	TRBV12-3/TRBV12-4	TRBJ2-1	-	CASSGRLAGVGEQFF	TGTGCCAGCAGTGGACGACTAGCGGGAGTAGGTGAGCAGTTCTTC
-	TRBV6-5	TRBJ2-1	many	CASSSKRPYNEQFF	TGTGCCAGCAGTTCCAAAAGGCCCTACAATGAGCAGTTCTTC
-	TRBV6-6	TRBJ2-1	many	CASSGTSGEQFF	TGTGCCAGCAGTGGCACAAGTGGTGAGCAGTTCTTC
TRBD1	TRBV12-3/TRBV12-4	TRBJ2-1	few	CASSFGPRTGSYNEQFF	TGTGCCAGCAGTTTTGGACCACGGACAGGGTCCTACAATGAGCAGTTCTTC
TRBD1	TRBV24-1	TRBJ1-1	many	CATSGTGGGEAFF	TGTGCCACCAGTGGGACAGGGGGAGGTGAAGCTTTCTTT
TRBD1	TRBV5-5	TRBJ2-3	many	CASSSSSGTGVTDTQYF	TGTGCCAGCAGCTCATCCTCCGGGACAGGGGTCACAGATACGCAGTATTTT
-	TRBV7-9	TRBJ2-5	once	CASSPPDYHQETQYF	TGTGCCAGCAGCCCACCGGACTATCACCAAGAGACCCAGTACTTC
-	TRBV12-1	TRBJ2-5	few	CASKSPGPQYF	TGTGCCAGCAAGAGCCCCGGGCCCCAGTACTTC
TRBD1	TRBV20-1	TRBJ1-3	few	CSAKTGAGNTIYF	TGCAGTGCTAAAACAGGGGCTGGAAACACCATATATTTT
-	TRBV5-8	TRBJ2-3	few	CASSLVGHQTDTQYF	TGTGCCAGCAGCTTGGTGGGACACCAAACAGATACGCAGTATTTT
-	TRBV12-3/TRBV12-4	TRBJ1-4	many	CASSHQGWAEKLFF	TGTGCCAGCAGCCACCAGGGGTGGGCTGAAAAACTGTTTTTT